This T cell receptor (beta chain) was documented in a study of blood T cell repertoires in COVID-19. The V end lost 5 bases, the J end lost 0 bases, and 10 bases lay between the germline ends. Germline V gene lookup returns CDR1 KGHDR and CDR2 SFDVKD. The CDR3 has 15 residues. The method was immunoSEQ multiplex PCR; TCRdb's version includes in-frame clones alone and lacks a portion of them. This sample has about 190,000 clones; about 83% occur once, and the top ten carry around 5.5%. Sequencing was done on a sample of peripheral blood. The receptor was derived from a woman between 70 and 85 years old with active or convalescent COVID-19. This chain uses TRBV24-1 with TRBJ2-1, with TRBD2 as a possible D gene (6 bases). The CDR3, as DNA: TGTGCCACCAGTGGGGGGAGGAGCTCCTACAATGAGCAGTTCTTC. Translating gives CATSGGRSSYNEQFF.